A single sample is the source of the 14 T cell receptor beta chains below, sequenced in a study of molecular identifiers for immune sequencing clone quantification listed by TCRdb under 2018. The method was PCR. The listed sequencing device is Illumina HiSeq 4000. The public reads were quality trimmed at Q25 with fastp and then assembled into clones with MiXCR by TCRdb, keeping productive beta chains. Each CDR3 protein gets just one entry, which takes the most common genes and DNA from the rows behind it. This sample has approximately 60,000 distinct CDR3 sequences in its table, and over 15% of those were observed once. About 1.5% of the sample is held by the ten biggest clonotypes. The sequencing sample was made of naive CD8+ T cells from blood, with Jurkat cell RNA spiked in. The cell subset or site label corresponds to: FACS-sorted CD8+CD4-CCR7+CD45RA+ naive T cells. These receptors were taken from a human donor in good health. Some libraries in this study had Jurkat cell RNA spiked in.

On this clonotype: A much larger clone is a single base away; this may be a read error. The J gene is TRBJ2-2, the V gene TRBV28, with D unclear. Trimming shortened V by 4 bases and J by 2 bases, and 11 bases separated the two germline ends. The germline V gene has CDR1 MDHEN and CDR2 SYDVKM. This CDR3 has 15 residues. The CDR3: CASSSSFVNTGELFF. Here the CDR3 DNA reads TGTGCCAGCAGTTCTTCCTTCGTCAACACCGGGGAGCTGTTTTTT.

This clonotype was recorded many times. The chain joins TRBV29-1 to TRBJ2-2; D is uncertain. Per the germline V gene, CDR1 is SQVTM and CDR2 is ANQGSEA. Trimming shortened V by 4 bases and J by 0 bases, and 6 bases separated the two germline ends. This CDR3 region has 13 residues. The CDR3 DNA sequence: TGCAGCGTTGTCCGTACGAACACCGGGGAGCTGTTTTTT. Translating gives CSVVRTNTGELFF.

As to this clonotype: This may be a read error, as it is one base from a much larger clone. The CDR3 does not end in the conserved phenylalanine or tryptophan, so this is likely a read error. This chain uses TRBV7-8 with TRBJ2-7; TRBD2 aligns across 10 bases. CDR3 length equals 15 residues. V lost 6 bases and J lost 5; bases outside the gene matches: 10. CDR1 and CDR2 (germline): SGHVS, FQNEAQ. The CDR3 DNA reads TGTGCCAGCAGTCCCATAGCGGGAGGAACCCACGAGCAGTACCTC. Protein sequence: CASSPIAGGTHEQYL.

Regarding this clonotype: Just one base apart from a much larger clone, this may be a read error. No conserved phenylalanine or tryptophan is present at the end of the CDR3, so a read error is the likely explanation. This sequence joins TRBV15 and TRBJ1-1; D unresolved. The CDR3 loop spans 13 amino acids. Germline V gene data show CDR1 as LNHNV and CDR2 as YYDKDF (reference sequence). The V and J ends lost 0 bases and 8 bases respectively, with 10 bases between them. The CDR3 region is CATSRDGIPEAFS. Written as DNA, the CDR3 is TGTGCCACCAGCAGAGATGGAATACCAGAAGCTTTCTCT.

This clonotype has at least ten counts. This chain uses TRBV19 with TRBJ1-2; 7 nucleotides agree with TRBD1. The CDR3 sequence is 13 residues long. J gave up 4 bases and V 7 bases, and 6 bases lay outside the gene matches. CDR1 is LNHDA and CDR2 is SQIVND in the germline V gene (reference sequence). CDR3 nucleotide sequence: TGTGCCAGTAACATGGGGACAGCCTATGGCTACACCTTC. Translation gives CASNMGTAYGYTF.

This clonotype was detected a few times. The chain recombines TRBV4-1 with TRBJ2-7; D is undetermined. Germline CDR1 and CDR2: MGHRA and YSYEKL. Trimming took off 1 base at V and 1 base at J, with 8 bases between the two ends. The CDR3 totals 14 residues. In DNA form, the CDR3 reads TGCGCCAGCAGCCAAGTCGCCCTATCCTACGAGCAGTACTTC. Protein: CASSQVALSYEQYF.

This clonotype was seen only once. This chain joins TRBV4-2 and TRBJ2-1; 7 bases map to TRBD2. This CDR3 is 15 amino acids long. Unmatched junction bases numbered 5, after V lost 2 bases and J lost 4 bases. From germline, CDR1 is LGHNA and CDR2 YNFKEQ. CDR3 protein: CASSQTGRGYNEQFF. The CDR3 DNA reads TGTGCCAGCAGCCAAACGGGGAGGGGATACAATGAGCAGTTCTTC.

This clonotype was seen ten or more times. The chain carries TRBV4-1 and TRBJ1-1, with TRBD1 as a possible D gene (6 bases). Germline V gene data show CDR1 as MGHRA and CDR2 as YSYEKL. The CDR3 extends over 15 amino acids. V was pared by 2 bases and J by 4 bases, with 14 bases between. The CDR3: CASSQPTGFTTEAFF. CDR3 nucleotides: TGCGCCAGCAGCCAACCCACAGGGTTTACCACTGAAGCTTTCTTT.

Of note for this clonotype: Just one base apart from a much larger clone, this may be a read error. The chain uses TRBV6-2 or TRBV6-3 and TRBJ1-5; 9 nucleotides align to TRBD1. The V and J ends lost 4 bases and 0 bases, in that order; junction bases with no gene match: 10. Germline values: CDR1 MNHEY, CDR2 SVGEGT. This CDR3 has 18 residues. The CDR3 DNA reads as TGTGCCAGCAGTTGCTCGACGGAGGACAGGGGTAGCAATCAGCCCCAGCATTTT. Residues: CASSCSTEDRGSNQPQHF.

The V gene is TRBV9, the J gene TRBJ1-1; D is possibly TRBD1 (6 bases). Per the germline V gene, CDR1 is SGDLS and CDR2 is YYNGEE. The CDR3 extends over 13 amino acids. V was clipped by 0 bases and J by 6 bases, with 9 bases between them. The CDR3 region is CASSVAGGSEAFF. For the CDR3, the DNA is TGTGCCAGCAGCGTAGCGGGGGGCTCTGAAGCTTTCTTT.

This clonotype was observed many times. V is TRBV11-2 and J is TRBJ2-1; weak D call: TRBD2 (6 bases). The V gene's germline CDR1 is SGHAT and CDR2 FQNNGV. V was pared by 7 bases and J by 1 base, with 11 bases between. The CDR3 totals 14 residues. CDR3 in amino acids: CASKLGGSYNEQFF. The CDR3 DNA follows: TGTGCCAGCAAGTTGGGGGGATCCTACAATGAGCAGTTCTTC.

To note about this clonotype: This may stem from a read error, because a much larger clone lies one nucleotide away. The chain is built from TRBV27 and TRBJ1-1; the match to TRBD1 covers 10 bases. This CDR3 is 12 amino acids long. Germline V gene sequence: CDR1 MNHEY, CDR2 SMNVEV (reference sequence). The CDR3 DNA reads as TGTGCCGGCAGTCAAGGACAGGGGGTGGCTTTCTTT. Its translation is CAGSQGQGVAFF.

The chain is built from TRBV5-4 and TRBJ1-1; unclear D gene. CDR1 SGHNT and CDR2 YYREEE come from the germline V gene (reference sequence). This CDR3 is 12 amino acids long. The germline V and J ends were trimmed by 2 bases and 5 bases, with 7 bases remaining between them. The CDR3 DNA is TGTGCCAGCAGCTTCGCGGCTACTGAAGCTTTCTTT. Protein: CASSFAATEAFF.

This clonotype occurred once. The rearrangement uses TRBV9 and TRBJ2-7; D may be TRBD1 (6 bases). The CDR3 is 14 amino acids. Deletions cut 4 bases from V and 5 bases from J, with 16 bases between. Germline CDR1 reads SGDLS; CDR2 reads YYNGEE. The CDR3 DNA reads as TGTGCCAGCAGCACGCGCGAGGGGGACGACGAGCAGTACTTC. This codes for CASSTREGDDEQYF.